Presented here are 9 T cell receptor beta chains from one specimen sequenced in a study of OX40 agonist ivuxolimab in advanced cancers. The protocol used for the library was the immunoSEQ multiplex PCR assay. TCRdb took this table from immuneACCESS and kept in-frame rearrangements with V and J called. Such tables lack part of the clones; where checked against another copy, unresolved V genes explain under half of the gap, and the rest is unexplained. This sample gives some 60,000 clones in total; approximately 82% of them show up just once. Under 6% of the sample comes from the top ten. Source: CD4+ or CD8+ T cells sorted from blood, taken in a trial of the OX40 agonist ivuxolimab. The receptors were sampled from an adult with an advanced solid tumor such as melanoma, head and neck, liver or kidney cancer.

The V gene is TRBV5-6, the J gene TRBJ2-7; possibly TRBD1 or TRBD2 for D (5 bases each). Germline V lookup: CDR1 SGHDT, CDR2 YYEEEE. V gave up 0 bases and J gave up 5 bases, with 9 bases separating them. The CDR3 loop spans 13 amino acids. CDR3 coding DNA: TGTGCCAGCAGCTTGGTAGGGGAGCACGAGCAGTACTTC. Encoded protein: CASSLVGEHEQYF.

V and J are TRBV18 and TRBJ1-4; D may be TRBD1 (5 bases). The CDR3 spans 15 residues. The germline CDR1 and CDR2 sequences are KGHSH and LQKENI. Trimming took 2 bases from V and 8 from J, leaving 15 bases between them. The CDR3 DNA reads as TGTGCCAGCTCACCATCTAGTCAGGGTGGAGAAAAACTGTTTTTT. Translating it yields CASSPSSQGGEKLFF.

The CDR3 nucleotides are TGTGCCAGCAGTTCAACGACGGAGTTTAATCAGCCCCAGCATTTT. Its protein product is CASSSTTEFNQPQHF. The chain carries TRBV27 and TRBJ1-5; D remains unclear. Germline V gene lookup returns CDR1 MNHEY and CDR2 SMNVEV (reference sequence). Trimming took off 4 bases at V and 4 bases at J, with 14 bases between the two ends. This CDR3 is 15 amino acids long.

The V and J genes are TRBV18 and TRBJ2-1, with 12 bases identical to TRBD2. Losses at the gene ends were 3 bases for V and 9 bases for J; bases not matched to a gene: 6. This CDR3 is 15 amino acids long. Germline loops: CDR1 KGHSH, CDR2 LQKENI. The CDR3 is CASSPRLAGEGEQFF. The CDR3 DNA sequence: TGTGCCAGCTCACCTCGACTAGCGGGAGAGGGTGAGCAGTTCTTC.

The chain uses TRBV9 and TRBJ1-2, with D maybe TRBD1 (6 bases). Trimming left V 5 bases short and J 7 bases short, with 15 bases between. The CDR3 contains 13 residues. The germline gives CDR1 SGDLS, CDR2 YYNGEE. The CDR3 DNA follows: TGTGCCAGCAGAGGGGGGGGCGTGCGTGGCTACACCTTC. It encodes CASRGGGVRGYTF.

The genes are TRBV18 and TRBJ2-1; 7 bases fit TRBD1. Per germline, CDR1 KGHSH and CDR2 LQKENI. This CDR3 is 12 amino acids long. With 4 bases clipped from V and 9 bases from J, the junction kept 3 bases outside the gene matches. The CDR3 nucleotides read TGTGCCAGCTCACGACAGGGTTTTGAGCAGTTCTTC. It specifies CASSRQGFEQFF.

This chain's CDR3 is CASSLVSYEQYF. The CDR3 DNA sequence: TGTGCCAGCAGCTTAGTGTCGTACGAGCAGTACTTC. The chain combines TRBV7-9 with TRBJ2-5, with unresolved D. With the DNA end fitting TRBJ2-7 better, the J assignment may be wrong. The V gene's germline CDR1 is SEHNR and CDR2 FQNEAQ (reference sequence). This CDR3 has 12 amino acids.

The J gene is TRBJ2-1, the V gene TRBV30; D gene uncertain. This CDR3 is built from 13 residues. Trimming removed 2 bases at V and 9 bases at J, with 14 bases between. Germline V CDR1 and CDR2: GTSNPN, SVGIG (reference sequence). CDR3 nucleotide sequence: TGTGCCTGGAGTATCTCTGTAGTAGCTGAGCAGTTCTTC. Its protein is CAWSISVVAEQFF.

The gene calls are TRBV27 and TRBJ2-3, with unresolved D. Trimming removed 9 bases from V and 2 bases from J, with 24 bases in between. The CDR3 is 17 residues long. Per the germline V gene, CDR1 is MNHEY and CDR2 is SMNVEV (reference sequence). The CDR3 protein is CASRRITHTQSTDTQYF. The CDR3 DNA follows: TGTGCCAGTAGACGGATTACACACACGCAATCCACAGATACGCAGTATTTT.